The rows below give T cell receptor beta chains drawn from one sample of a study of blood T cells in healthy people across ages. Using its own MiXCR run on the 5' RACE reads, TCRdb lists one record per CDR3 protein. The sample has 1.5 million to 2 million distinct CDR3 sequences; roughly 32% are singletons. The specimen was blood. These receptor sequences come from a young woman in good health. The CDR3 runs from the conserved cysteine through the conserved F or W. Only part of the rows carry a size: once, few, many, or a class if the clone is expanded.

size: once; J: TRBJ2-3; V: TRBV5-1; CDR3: CASSYRLVHPGGMITSTDTQYF
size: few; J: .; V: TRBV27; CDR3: CASSSYGQSYEQYF
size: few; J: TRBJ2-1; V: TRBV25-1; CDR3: CASSEKRAGVYNEQFF
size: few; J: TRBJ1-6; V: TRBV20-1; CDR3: CSAIWTGSPLHF
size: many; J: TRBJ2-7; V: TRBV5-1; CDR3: CASSLGTKQYF
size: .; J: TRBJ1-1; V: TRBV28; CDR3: CASSPLTGRNTEAFF
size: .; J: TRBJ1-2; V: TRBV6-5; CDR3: CASRSLGGVDGYTF
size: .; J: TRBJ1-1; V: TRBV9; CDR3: CASSVVGQVDEAFF
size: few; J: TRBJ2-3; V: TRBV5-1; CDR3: CASSSDADPRTDTQYF
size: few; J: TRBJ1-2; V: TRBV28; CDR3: CASSFGGLGYGYTF
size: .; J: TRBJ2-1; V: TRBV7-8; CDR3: CASSLEGSGYEQFF
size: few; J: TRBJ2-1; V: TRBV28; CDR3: CASSFKSSYNEQFF
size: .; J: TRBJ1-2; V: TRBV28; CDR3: CASSLSTGGIYGYTF
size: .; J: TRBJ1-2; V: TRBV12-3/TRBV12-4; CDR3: CASSLAPNYYGYTF
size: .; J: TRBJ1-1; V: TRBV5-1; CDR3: CASSLVTGELEAFF
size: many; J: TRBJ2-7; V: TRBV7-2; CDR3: CASSSGISKYF
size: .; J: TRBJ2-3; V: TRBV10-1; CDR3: CASAGERGDTQYF
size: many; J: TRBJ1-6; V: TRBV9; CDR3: CASSVGGTANNSPLHF
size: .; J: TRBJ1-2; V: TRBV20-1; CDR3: CSAYNPFDYGYTF
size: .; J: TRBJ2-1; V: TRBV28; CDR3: CASSSQGPMAVEQFF
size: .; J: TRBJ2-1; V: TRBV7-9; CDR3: CASSLGRGGDYNEQFF
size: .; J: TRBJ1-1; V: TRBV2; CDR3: CASYQTGGKGEAFF
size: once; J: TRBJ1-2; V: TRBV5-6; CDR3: CASSAALANYGYTF
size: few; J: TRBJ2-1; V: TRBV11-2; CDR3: CASSLDPTSGGFYNEQFF
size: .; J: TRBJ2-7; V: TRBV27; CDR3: CVSSLGPGTTYEQYF
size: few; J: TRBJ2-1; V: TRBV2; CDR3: CASSPIAGESYNEQFF
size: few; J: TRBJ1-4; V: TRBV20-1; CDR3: CSARDWTGDNEKLFF
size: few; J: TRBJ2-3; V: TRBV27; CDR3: CASSLGGMITTSTDTQYF
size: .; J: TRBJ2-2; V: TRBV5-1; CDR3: CASSLTGTGITGELFF
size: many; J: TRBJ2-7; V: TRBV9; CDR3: CASSAGGISYEQYF
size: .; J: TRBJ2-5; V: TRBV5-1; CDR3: CASSLVGLERWWGETQYF
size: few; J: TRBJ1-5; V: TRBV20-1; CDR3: CSAKAPSQPQHF
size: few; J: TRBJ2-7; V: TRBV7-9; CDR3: CASSCSGGYGKQYF
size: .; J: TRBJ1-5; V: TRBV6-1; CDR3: CASSLHRNQPQHF
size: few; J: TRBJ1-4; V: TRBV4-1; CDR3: CASSQGRGLENEKLFF
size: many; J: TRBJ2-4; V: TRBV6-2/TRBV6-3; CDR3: CASSDRQGASDIQYF
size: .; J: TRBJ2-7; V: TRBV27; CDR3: CASGSGGYEQYF
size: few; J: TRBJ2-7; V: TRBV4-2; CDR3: CASSNRARGRSYEQYF
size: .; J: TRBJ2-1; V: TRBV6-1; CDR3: CASTKPGTGYYNEQFF
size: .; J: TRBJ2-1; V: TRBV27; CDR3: CASSPISTSYYNEQFF
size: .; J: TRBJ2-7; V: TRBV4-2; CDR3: CASSQERLAGPYEQYF
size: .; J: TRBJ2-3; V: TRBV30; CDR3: CAWRFGARADTQYF
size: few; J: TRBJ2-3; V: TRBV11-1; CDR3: CASSFGTIDTTHTISTDTQYF
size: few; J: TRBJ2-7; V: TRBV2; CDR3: CASSESPGLAELPTYEQYF
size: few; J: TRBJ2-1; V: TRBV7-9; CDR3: CASSLGPEGFF
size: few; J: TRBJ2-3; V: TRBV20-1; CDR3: CSARVSSGSTDTQYF
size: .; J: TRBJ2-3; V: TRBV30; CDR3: CAWSTGQASTDTQYF
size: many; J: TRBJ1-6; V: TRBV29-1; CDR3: CSVREIGNSPLHF
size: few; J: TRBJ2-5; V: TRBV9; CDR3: CASSVDLVGETQYF
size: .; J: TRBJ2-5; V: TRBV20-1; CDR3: CSARDLAYGQKLGETQYF
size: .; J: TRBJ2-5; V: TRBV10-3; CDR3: CASSLMGSETQYF
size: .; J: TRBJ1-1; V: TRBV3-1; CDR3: CASSENQGNTEAFF
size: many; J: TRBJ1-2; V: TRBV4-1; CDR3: CASSQVGAGLYNYGYTF
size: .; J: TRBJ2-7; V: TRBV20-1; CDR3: CSAGGAVSGSYGQYF
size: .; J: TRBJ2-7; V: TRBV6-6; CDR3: CASSARVGVWEQYF
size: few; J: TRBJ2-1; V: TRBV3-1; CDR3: CASNRQGAGNEQFF
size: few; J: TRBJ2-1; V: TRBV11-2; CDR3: CASSSQRAPGPPQFF
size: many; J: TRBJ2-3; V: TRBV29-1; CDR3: CSVEGLFTDTQYF
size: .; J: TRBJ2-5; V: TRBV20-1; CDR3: CSARRGAGGNNEQYF
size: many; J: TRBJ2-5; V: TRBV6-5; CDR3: CARNPGRQETQYF